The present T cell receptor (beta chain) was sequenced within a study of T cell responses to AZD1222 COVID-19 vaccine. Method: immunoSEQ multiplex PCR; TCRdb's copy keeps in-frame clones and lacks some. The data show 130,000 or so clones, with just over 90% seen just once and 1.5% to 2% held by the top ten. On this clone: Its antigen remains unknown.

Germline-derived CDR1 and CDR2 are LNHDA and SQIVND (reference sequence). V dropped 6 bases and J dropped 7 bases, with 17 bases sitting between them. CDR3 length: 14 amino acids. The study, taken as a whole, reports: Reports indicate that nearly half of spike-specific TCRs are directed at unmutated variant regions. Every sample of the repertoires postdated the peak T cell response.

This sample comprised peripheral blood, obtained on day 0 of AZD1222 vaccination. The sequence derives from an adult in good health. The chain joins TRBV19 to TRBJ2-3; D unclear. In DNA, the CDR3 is TGTGCCAGTAGAGGGCCACCCGAGACTTATACGCAGTATTTT. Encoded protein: CASRGPPETYTQYF.